The 21 T cell receptor beta chains below come from one sample, sequenced in a study of blood T cell repertoires in COVID-19. Sequencing used immunoSEQ multiplex PCR; TCRdb keeps in-frame clones, though not all of them. The sample contains some 70,000 clones, over 70% of which appear only once. The sequencing input was peripheral blood. The receptors come from a man aged 50-59 years with active COVID-19.

This clone has just a few counts. J is TRBJ2-1 and V is TRBV9; D possibly corresponds to TRBD1 (6 bases). Germline CDR1 SGDLS, CDR2 YYNGEE. CDR3 size: 14 residues. V lost 6 bases and J lost 5, with 15 bases in between. The CDR3 spells CASNSGAADNEQFF. In nucleotides, the CDR3 is TGTGCCAGCAACTCAGGGGCCGCGGACAATGAGCAGTTCTTC. Filled out from reference TRBV9 and TRBJ2-1, the complete variable domain reads DSGVTQTPKHLITATGQRVTLRCSPRSGDLSVYWYQQSLDQGLQFLIQYYNGEERAKGNILERFSAQQFPDLHSELNLSSLELGDSALYFCASNSGAADNEQFFGPGTRLTVL.

The rearrangement joins TRBV7-2 to TRBJ2-1; TRBD1 is a possible D gene (5 bases). The CDR3 consists of 15 residues. The V gene lost 5 bases and the J gene lost 0 bases, with 11 bases spanning the gap. Germline assignment: CDR1 SGHTA and CDR2 FQGNSA. This CDR3 is CASSPRTSSYNEQFF. DNA for the CDR3: TGTGCCAGCAGCCCACGGACAAGCTCCTACAATGAGCAGTTCTTC.

Of note for this clone: It is unclear where the CDR3 begins or ends on the DNA, so no DNA is shown, and the CDR3 is as TCRdb lists it. The chain has TRBV12-2 and TRBJ1-4; the table assigns TRBD1, which was not confirmed against the DNA. TRBV12-2 is a pseudogene locus. The CDR3 comprises 16 residues, both ends counted. This CDR3 reads CASRWGQGTAEEKLFF.

This clone showed up just a few times. This chain connects TRBV4-1 to TRBJ1-5; TRBD1 matches 9 bases. V gave up 0 bases and J gave up 4 bases; unmatched junction bases: 4. The CDR3 has 16 amino acids. CDR1 MGHRA and CDR2 YSYEKL come from the germline V gene. Written as DNA, the CDR3 is TGCGCCAGCAGCCAAGATCCGGGACAGGGAAATCAGCCCCAGCATTTT. It yields the protein CASSQDPGQGNQPQHF.

The rearrangement uses TRBV6-5 and TRBJ2-3; 7 bases line up with TRBD1. The CDR3 spans 14 residues. Germline loops: CDR1 MNHEY, CDR2 SVGAGI. The trim removed 5 bases at V and 5 bases at J, leaving 7 bases unmatched. The CDR3 sequence: CASSNDRAKDTQYF. The CDR3, as DNA: TGTGCCAGCAGTAACGACAGGGCAAAAGATACGCAGTATTTT.

The chain uses TRBV9 and TRBJ2-1, with TRBD2 matching 7 bases. Per germline, CDR1 SGDLS and CDR2 YYNGEE. The CDR3 runs to 17 residues. Germline trimming cut 0 bases from V and 5 bases from J; bases unmatched to any gene: 11. The CDR3 is CASSVAVGGPRDNEQFF. Written as DNA, the CDR3 is TGTGCCAGCAGCGTAGCAGTGGGAGGGCCTCGGGACAATGAGCAGTTCTTC.

The V call is TRBV7-4, the J call TRBJ1-4; 9 bases map to TRBD1. This CDR3 contains 18 residues. The germline CDR1 and CDR2 sequences are SGHVT and SQSDAQ. V was pared by 5 bases and J by 4 bases, with 14 bases of the junction left unmatched. The CDR3 DNA is TGTGCCAGCAGCGTGGGGACAGGGTCTACCCCGGTTAATGAAAAACTGTTTTTT. It translates to CASSVGTGSTPVNEKLFF.

This sequence joins TRBV6-4 and TRBJ2-2, with TRBD2 matching over 9 bases. This CDR3 is 17 amino acids long. Losses at the gene ends were 2 bases for V and 3 bases for J; bases not matched to a gene: 7. The germline V gene encodes CDR1 MRHNA and CDR2 SNTAGT. CDR3: CASSDVAGGPYTGELFF. The CDR3 DNA follows: TGTGCCAGCAGTGACGTGGCGGGAGGGCCCTACACCGGGGAGCTGTTTTTT.

This chain joins TRBV28 and TRBJ2-1; 14 bases are shared with TRBD2. CDR1 is MDHEN, CDR2 SYDVKM, per germline. This CDR3 region has 17 residues. With V trimmed by 0 bases and J by 7 bases, 5 bases remained unmatched. The CDR3, as DNA: TGTGCCAGCAGTTTATGGACTAGCGGGAGGGCCGGGAATGAGCAGTTCTTC. Amino acid sequence: CASSLWTSGRAGNEQFF. The variable domain in full, completed from reference TRBV28 and TRBJ2-1, reads DVKVTQSSRYLVKRTGEKVFLECVQDMDHENMFWYRQDPGLGLRLIYFSYDVKMKEKGDIPEGYSVSREKKERFSLILESASTNQTSMYLCASSLWTSGRAGNEQFFGPGTRLTVL.

The chain joins TRBV29-1 to TRBJ1-5, with 8 positions matching TRBD1. Germline trimming cut 4 bases from V and 7 bases from J; bases unmatched to any gene: 6. The CDR3 covers 13 residues. Germline loops: CDR1 SQVTM, CDR2 ANQGSEA. The CDR3 loop reads CSVAEDRAQPQHF. The DNA of the CDR3 is TGCAGCGTTGCTGAGGACAGGGCCCAGCCCCAGCATTTT.

This clone appeared a single time. V usage is TRBV27 and J usage is TRBJ2-3; D gene unclear. Trimming left V 0 bases short and J 2 bases short, with 3 bases between. Germline V gene data show CDR1 as MNHEY and CDR2 as SMNVEV (reference sequence). The CDR3 has 13 residues. In nucleotides, the CDR3 is TGTGCCAGCAGTTTATCATACACAGATACGCAGTATTTT. Translation: CASSLSYTDTQYF.

The chain carries TRBV29-1 and TRBJ2-1, with 7 nucleotides matching TRBD2. The CDR3 consists of 16 residues. V shed 4 bases and J 0 bases; nucleotides not matched to a gene: 9. The V gene's germline CDR1 is SQVTM and CDR2 ANQGSEA. The CDR3 bases are TGCAGCGTTGGGCGGGGGATGGGGGACTCCTACAATGAGCAGTTCTTC. It codes for CSVGRGMGDSYNEQFF.

DNA for the CDR3: TGTGCCAGCAGCTTGGCCGATGAGCAGTTCTTC. Its protein product is CASSLADEQFF. The V and J genes are TRBV5-6 and TRBJ2-1, with D uncertain. V shed 0 bases and J shed 8 bases, with 3 bases lying between them. Germline V gives CDR1 SGHDT, CDR2 YYEEEE. The CDR3 consists of 11 residues.

The chain recombines TRBV29-1 with TRBJ2-7; no clear D. The CDR3 has 12 amino acids. Germline CDR1 SQVTM, CDR2 ANQGSEA. V shed 2 bases and J shed 2 bases, with 7 bases lying between them. The CDR3 nucleotides read TGCAGCGTTGAAACCCAGGCCTACGAGCAGTACTTC. Amino acids: CSVETQAYEQYF.

V and J are TRBV7-2 and TRBJ2-3; maybe TRBD2 (6 bases). This CDR3 has 13 amino acids. The germline CDR1 and CDR2 sequences are SGHTA and FQGNSA. Between the trimmed V and J ends, which lost 1 base and 5 bases, there was a span of 7 bases. In DNA form, the CDR3 reads TGTGCCAGCAGCTTAGACGGGGGAGATACGCAGTATTTT. Residues: CASSLDGGDTQYF.

This chain uses TRBV7-9 with TRBJ1-4, with 7 bases that match TRBD1. V gave up 7 bases and J gave up 6 bases; unmatched junction bases: 23. The germline CDR1 and CDR2 sequences are SEHNR and FQNEAQ (reference sequence). CDR3 length equals 19 residues. As DNA, the CDR3 is TGTGCCAGCAACATTTACCGGACAGGAACCTTTCAGAGTGATGAAAAACTGTTTTTT. It translates to CASNIYRTGTFQSDEKLFF. The full variable domain, with the rest looked up from reference TRBV7-9 and TRBJ1-4, is DTGVSQNPRHKITKRGQNVTFRCDPISEHNRLYWYRQTLGQGPEFLTYFQNEAQLEKSRLLSDRFSAERPKGSFSTLEIQRTEQGDSAMYLCASNIYRTGTFQSDEKLFFGSGTQLSVL.

The gene calls are TRBV27 and TRBJ2-1; the match to TRBD2 covers 12 bases. This CDR3 is built from 16 residues. Per germline, CDR1 MNHEY and CDR2 SMNVEV (reference sequence). The trim removed 5 bases at V and 7 bases at J, leaving 9 bases unmatched. The CDR3 reads CASSPRLAGVDNEQFF. The CDR3 coding sequence is TGTGCCAGCAGTCCGAGACTAGCGGGGGTTGATAATGAGCAGTTCTTC.

The chain recombines TRBV14 with TRBJ1-2; tentative D call: TRBD1 (5 bases). Trimming shortened V by 0 bases and J by 7 bases, and 15 bases separated the two germline ends. In germline, CDR1 is SGHDN, CDR2 FVKESK. The CDR3 spans 15 residues. Here the CDR3 DNA reads TGTGCCAGCAGCCAAGATCTTCAGGGCTTCGGTGGCTACACCTTC. Protein sequence: CASSQDLQGFGGYTF. Complete variable domain (other parts from reference TRBV14 and TRBJ1-2): EAGVTQFPSHSVIEKGQTVTLRCDPISGHDNLYWYRRVMGKEIKFLLHFVKESKQDESGMPNNRFLAERTGGTYSTLKVQPAELEDSGVYFCASSQDLQGFGGYTFGSGTRLTVV.

J is TRBJ1-2 and V is TRBV27, with a tentative D call TRBD1 (5 bases). The germline V gene has CDR1 MNHEY and CDR2 SMNVEV (reference sequence). Trimming pared 2 bases from V and 5 bases from J, leaving 12 bases between. The CDR3 is made up of 14 amino acids. The CDR3 DNA follows: TGTGCCAGCAGTTTACTCCAGCCAGGGTATGGCTACACCTTC. This gives the protein CASSLLQPGYGYTF.

By share of the sample, this clone is medium-sized. The chain links TRBV27 to TRBJ2-7, with D possibly TRBD2 on 5 matching bases. The ends were cut back, 5 bases at V and 2 bases at J, with 13 bases in the middle. There are 14 residues in the CDR3. CDR1 and CDR2 from the germline V gene are MNHEY and SMNVEV (reference sequence). For the CDR3, the DNA is TGTGCCAGCAGTCGGCCCGGGATAACCTACGAGCAGTACTTC. Translated: CASSRPGITYEQYF.

In its sample, this clone was seen a few times. The V call is TRBV7-9, the J call TRBJ2-3, with 10 bases lining up with TRBD2. Germline CDR1 SEHNR, CDR2 FQNEAQ (reference sequence). This CDR3 is built from 16 residues. Trimming removed 5 bases from V and 2 bases from J; junction bases left unmatched: 7. Here the CDR3 reads CASSPGTSELTDTQYF. The DNA of the CDR3 is TGTGCCAGCAGCCCCGGGACTAGCGAGCTCACAGATACGCAGTATTTT.